This T cell receptor beta chain was documented in a study of response to subunit inactivated influenza vaccine. The V gene end was trimmed by 3 bases and the J gene end by 7 bases; junction bases not matched to a gene: 11. CDR3 length: 15 residues. Findings and caveats of the study: The study's authors posited that every seasonal influenza vaccination enlists few new T cells.

TCRdb used MiXCR to reprocess the RT-PCR reads, holding one entry per CDR3 protein. This sample has over 750,000 distinct CDR3 sequences, with around 20% found just once. To note about this clonotype: Its antigen is not known.

Sample: PBMCs from blood, taken about 5 days after vaccination. The sequence was obtained from a man aged 50-59 years who received an inactivated influenza vaccine. The V call is TRBV12-3 or TRBV12-4, the J call TRBJ2-5; 7 bases align to TRBD1. The CDR3 nucleotides read TGTGCCAGCAGTTTGATATTAGGGGGCGGGTCGACCCAGTACTTC. Residues: CASSLILGGGSTQYF.